Listed here are 20 T cell receptor beta chains from one sample, sequenced in a study of naive and memory T cell subsets. Two oligonucleotides, mixed equimolar, formed the beta constant-region primer covering TRBC1 and TRBC2. Nested alpha and beta constant-region primers with the SP2 primer drove four PCR rounds on ligated cDNA. TCRdb ran MiXCR on the UMI-ligation and nested PCR reads and lists one entry per CDR3 protein. This sample has approximately 80,000 distinct CDR3 sequences, with roughly 9.3% found just once. The specimen was naive CD8+ T cells from blood. The origin of the receptors is a human donor in good health.

The table lists this clonotype with a few counts. J is TRBJ2-1 and V is TRBV2; 8 bases fit TRBD2. The V gene's germline CDR1 is SNHLY and CDR2 FYNNEI. The CDR3 sequence is 16 residues long. V shed 4 bases, J shed 1 base, and the junction held 6 bases outside the gene matches. In DNA form, the CDR3 reads TGTGCCAGCAGTGGGGGCGGGAGGAGTTCCTACAATGAGCAGTTCTTC. Its translation: CASSGGGRSSYNEQFF.

This clonotype was seen ten or more times. The chain links TRBV11-1 to TRBJ1-1, with TRBD1 as a possible D gene (6 bases). The V gene lost 4 bases and the J gene lost 8 bases, with 11 bases spanning the gap. CDR1 SGHAT and CDR2 FQDESV come from the germline V gene (reference sequence). CDR3 length equals 12 residues. DNA of the CDR3: TGTGCCAGCAGCTCAGGACAGCGAGAAGCTTTCTTT. Translating it yields CASSSGQREAFF. The full variable domain, in which reference TRBV11-1 and TRBJ1-1 provide the parts outside the CDR3, is EAEVAQSPRYKITEKSQAVAFWCDPISGHATLYWYRQILGQGPELLVQFQDESVVDDSQLPKDRFSAERLKGVDSTLKIQPAELGDSAMYLCASSSGQREAFFGQGTRLTVV.

This clonotype came up a few times. The CDR3 here is CASIGGEGRTGNEQFF. CDR3 DNA sequence: TGTGCCAGCATAGGGGGGGAGGGCCGGACCGGCAATGAGCAGTTCTTC. The chain recombines TRBV12-3 or TRBV12-4 with TRBJ2-1, with D maybe TRBD2 (7 bases). Trimming removed 7 bases from V and 6 bases from J, with 22 bases in between. The CDR3 has 16 residues.

This clonotype was counted only a few times. The chain couples TRBV6-5 to TRBJ1-2, with D perhaps matching TRBD1 (5 bases). The CDR3 runs to 15 residues. The V and J ends lost 5 bases and 3 bases respectively, with 16 bases between them. The germline V gene encodes CDR1 MNHEY and CDR2 SVGAGI. CDR3 nucleotides: TGTGCCAGCAGTCAGGGCCTGAGCGGGGACTATGGCTACACCTTC. This codes for CASSQGLSGDYGYTF.

The rearrangement links TRBV4-2 to TRBJ1-5; TRBD1 aligns across 8 bases. CDR1 is LGHNA and CDR2 is YNFKEQ in the germline V gene. Losses at the gene ends were 4 bases for V and 7 bases for J; bases not matched to a gene: 6. This CDR3 has 14 residues. The CDR3 region has the DNA TGTGCCAGCAGCCTAGGACAGGGTCAGCAGCCCCAGCATTTT. Amino acids: CASSLGQGQQPQHF.

There are many counts of this clonotype. The chain links TRBV9 to TRBJ2-2, with D hard to call. The CDR3 is 13 residues long. V was cut by 0 bases and J by 1 base, with 1 base left in between. The V gene's germline CDR1 is SGDLS and CDR2 YYNGEE. CDR3 amino acids: CASSVGNTGELFF. The CDR3, as DNA: TGTGCCAGCAGCGTAGGGAACACCGGGGAGCTGTTTTTT.

This clonotype was counted between two and nine times. The J gene is TRBJ2-3, the V gene TRBV13; 12 nucleotides agree with TRBD2. CDR3 length: 15 residues. Germline trimming cut 0 bases from V and 8 bases from J; bases unmatched to any gene: 3. Looked up from germline, CDR1 is PRHDT and CDR2 is FYEKMQ (reference sequence). CDR3 loop: CASSLGTSGSPTQYF. In DNA form, the CDR3 reads TGTGCCAGCAGCTTAGGGACTAGCGGGAGCCCTACGCAGTATTTT.

This clonotype has a handful of counts. The chain links TRBV7-9 to TRBJ1-5; tentative D call: TRBD1 (5 bases). This CDR3 region has 12 residues. Deletions cut 5 bases from V and 9 bases from J, with 11 bases between. Germline CDR1 SEHNR, CDR2 FQNEAQ (reference sequence). CDR3 residues: CASSRPQGPQHF. The CDR3 nucleotides read TGTGCCAGCAGCCGCCCCCAGGGGCCCCAGCATTTT.

This clonotype has just one count. V is TRBV29-1 and J is TRBJ1-1; possible D gene TRBD1, 5 bases. V lost 6 bases and J lost 4, with 18 bases in between. CDR1 is SQVTM, CDR2 ANQGSEA, per germline. This CDR3 comprises 14 residues. The DNA of the CDR3 is TGCAGCGTCCCTTTCGCCACTCAGGGCACTGAAGCTTTCTTT. As protein: CSVPFATQGTEAFF.

A few counts support this clonotype. V and J are TRBV12-3 or TRBV12-4 and TRBJ2-1, with 11 positions matching TRBD2. CDR3 length equals 20 residues. Germline trimming cut 8 bases from V and 1 base from J; bases unmatched to any gene: 19. CDR3 sequence (DNA): TGTGCCAGCCCTAAGGATAGAGGGACTAGCGGAGCCCCTTCCTACAATGAGCAGTTCTTC. Protein sequence: CASPKDRGTSGAPSYNEQFF.

The V and J genes are TRBV4-1 and TRBJ2-2; 8 positions agree with TRBD1. Germline V gene data show CDR1 as MGHRA and CDR2 as YSYEKL. The CDR3 contains 15 residues. J gave up 4 bases and V 4 bases, and 5 bases lay outside the gene matches. This CDR3 is CASSLPTGVTGELFF. CDR3 DNA: TGCGCCAGCAGCCTCCCGACAGGGGTCACCGGGGAGCTGTTTTTT.

This clonotype has a count of ten or more. The gene calls are TRBV27 and TRBJ1-5, with TRBD1 matching 7 bases. V shed 5 bases, J shed 6 bases, and the junction held 7 bases outside the gene matches. The CDR3 contains 14 residues. Germline V gene sequence: CDR1 MNHEY, CDR2 SMNVEV (reference sequence). Here the CDR3 reads CASSAQGMSQPQHF. CDR3 nucleotide sequence: TGTGCCAGCAGTGCACAGGGGATGTCTCAGCCCCAGCATTTT.

This clonotype has more than one count but fewer than ten. This chain joins TRBV28 and TRBJ1-1, with D unresolved. This CDR3 region has 15 residues. Trimming took 6 bases from V and 1 from J, leaving 15 bases between them. CDR1 is MDHEN, CDR2 SYDVKM, per germline. The CDR3 reads CASRFGPGGNTEAFF. The CDR3 DNA reads TGTGCCAGCAGATTCGGACCGGGAGGGAACACTGAAGCTTTCTTT.

This CDR3 is CASNRGGTDTQYF. Here the CDR3 DNA reads TGTGCCAGCAACAGGGGAGGCACAGATACGCAGTATTTT. This rearrangement joins TRBV25-1 to TRBJ2-3, with 7 bases identical to TRBD1. The germline gives CDR1 MGHDK, CDR2 SYGVNS. With 7 bases clipped from V and 1 base from J, the junction kept 2 bases outside the gene matches. This CDR3 contains 13 residues.

This clonotype has a handful of counts. This rearrangement joins TRBV27 to TRBJ2-7, with D possibly TRBD1 on 5 matching bases. Germline CDR1 MNHEY, CDR2 SMNVEV (reference sequence). V was trimmed by 4 bases and J by 2 bases, leaving 12 bases between them. The CDR3 covers 14 residues. CDR3 coding DNA: TGTGCCAGCAGTTCCCGACAGCCACCCTACGAGCAGTACTTC. This sequence encodes CASSSRQPPYEQYF.

The V gene is TRBV3-2, the J gene TRBJ2-1. TRBV3-2 is listed as a pseudogene. The CDR3 extends over 11 amino acids. CDR3 sequence: CASSPGREQFF. Here the CDR3 DNA reads TGTGCCAGCAGTCCTGGTCGTGAGCAGTTCTTC.

This rearrangement joins TRBV5-6 to TRBJ2-7, with TRBD2 identical over 7 bases. From germline, CDR1 is SGHDT and CDR2 YYEEEE. The CDR3 runs to 18 residues. The V and J ends lost 3 bases and 2 bases, in that order; junction bases with no gene match: 17. The CDR3 here is CASSSPVAGALGTYEQYF. CDR3 bases: TGTGCCAGCAGCTCTCCAGTGGCGGGAGCTCTTGGGACCTACGAGCAGTACTTC. The complete variable domain, with remaining parts taken from reference TRBV5-6 and TRBJ2-7, reads DAGVTQSPTHLIKTRGQQVTLRCSPKSGHDTVSWYQQALGQGPQFIFQYYEEEERQRGNFPDRFSGHQFPNYSSELNVNALLLGDSALYLCASSSPVAGALGTYEQYFGPGTRLTVT.

The J gene is TRBJ1-1, the V gene TRBV6-5; D call uncertain. The germline V gene has CDR1 MNHEY and CDR2 SVGAGI. The CDR3 sequence is 14 residues long. V was cut by 0 bases and J by 1 base, with 6 bases left in between. The CDR3 DNA is TGTGCCAGCAGTTACTCCGGAGGGAACACTGAAGCTTTCTTT. This codes for CASSYSGGNTEAFF.

Here the CDR3 reads CASSYTGWDYAYGYTF. CDR3 nucleotides: TGTGCCAGCAGTTATACGGGATGGGACTACGCATATGGCTACACCTTC. The V call is TRBV12-3 or TRBV12-4, the J call TRBJ1-2; TRBD1 is a possible D gene (5 bases). The V gene lost 4 bases and the J gene lost 5 bases, with 20 bases spanning the gap. The CDR3 is 16 amino acids.

This clonotype has a single count. The genes are TRBV7-9 and TRBJ1-5; 9 bases agree with TRBD1. Germline V gene data show CDR1 as SEHNR and CDR2 as FQNEAQ (reference sequence). V lost 5 bases, J lost 3 bases, and 2 bases stayed unmatched. CDR3 length: 14 residues. Written as DNA, the CDR3 is TGTGCCAGCAGCCGGACAGGGGACAATCAGCCCCAGCATTTT. Translating it yields CASSRTGDNQPQHF.